This T cell receptor (beta chain) was found in a study of shared clonotypes between healthy human individuals. Study-level background: Every donor yielded three CD4 naive, three CD4 memory, two CD8 naive and one CD8 memory plate.

Each donor was a Caucasian adult residing in Nashville, Tennessee. CD4+ cell separation produced CD45RA+ naive and CD45RA-negative memory subsets. This clone was seen once. Deep was the level at which the assay was run. Sequencing was performed with immunoSEQ multiplex PCR; in TCRdb, only in-frame clones are kept and a portion is missing. The table records 2 million to 3 million clones, 80% to 95% of them present only once. Germline V gene lookup returns CDR1 MGHRA and CDR2 YSYEKL. The CDR3 is 15 residues long. Losses at the gene ends were 0 bases for V and 7 bases for J; bases not matched to a gene: 4.

The source of this sequence is a man between 18 and 29 years old in good health. Some clones in this sample may be carry-over from other donors' samples. The rearrangement links TRBV4-1 to TRBJ1-5; 9 bases are a match to TRBD1. Sequencing input: naive CD4+ T cells from PBMCs. Subset meaning: CD45RA+ positively selected. The CDR3 nucleotides are TGCGCCAGCAGCCAAGACCCGACAGGGGGACAGCCCCAGCATTTT. Amino acid sequence: CASSQDPTGGQPQHF.